A selection of T cell receptor beta chains follows, all from one sample in a study of OX40 agonist ivuxolimab in advanced cancers. The data were produced by immunoSEQ multiplex PCR, yet TCRdb's version contains in-frame clones alone and is incomplete. The table records over 20,000 clones, about 83% of them present only once. Sample: CD4+ or CD8+ T cells sorted from blood, taken in a trial of the OX40 agonist ivuxolimab. These receptors came from an adult with an advanced solid tumor such as melanoma, head and neck, liver or kidney cancer. Both conserved end residues are part of each CDR3. A D gene is named only where the DNA matches it firmly. Clone size is shown for a subset of rows, as once, few, many or a class of expanded clone.

v_gene,j_gene,d_gene,abundance,CDR3aa,CDR3nt
TRBV7-9,TRBJ2-7,.,few,CASSLEVGGQGYEQYF,TGTGCCAGCAGCTTAGAAGTAGGGGGTCAGGGATACGAGCAGTACTTC
TRBV9,TRBJ1-2,.,.,CASSAWDGGGHGYTF,TGTGCCAGCAGCGCTTGGGACGGAGGGGGACATGGCTACACCTTC
TRBV7-3,TRBJ2-1,TRBD1,.,CASSPSRQGNNEQFF,TGTGCCAGCAGCCCCAGCCGACAGGGGAACAATGAGCAGTTCTTC
TRBV9,TRBJ1-1,.,.,CASSSGVNTEAFF,TGTGCCAGCAGCTCCGGGGTGAACACTGAAGCTTTCTTT
TRBV6-5,TRBJ1-2,.,.,CASSYSLGYYGYTF,TGTGCCAGCAGTTACTCACTGGGTTACTATGGCTACACCTTC
TRBV9,TRBJ2-1,.,few,CASETGTEQFF,TGTGCCAGCGAGACTGGTACTGAGCAGTTCTTC
TRBV28,TRBJ1-5,.,.,CASSLDQPQHF,TGTGCCAGCAGTTTAGATCAGCCCCAGCATTTT
TRBV10-3,TRBJ2-7,.,.,CAISEWGFGLVGATYEQYF,TGTGCCATCAGTGAATGGGGCTTTGGACTAGTGGGGGCAACCTACGAGCAGTACTTC
TRBV7-9,TRBJ1-1,TRBD1,.,CASSLPQQGAMNTEAFF,TGTGCCAGCAGCTTACCCCAACAGGGGGCGATGAACACTGAAGCTTTCTTT
TRBV9,TRBJ2-7,TRBD1,.,CASSETGAITYEQYF,TGTGCCAGCAGCGAAACAGGGGCCATCACCTACGAGCAGTACTTC
TRBV15,TRBJ1-2,.,.,CATSRDLQAYTF,TGTGCCACCAGCAGAGATTTACAGGCTTACACCTTC
TRBV6-5,TRBJ2-2,.,.,CASRPSGDTGELFF,TGTGCCAGCAGGCCATCAGGGGACACCGGGGAGCTGTTTTTT
TRBV9,TRBJ1-1,.,.,CASSETGLRGTEAFF,TGTGCCAGCAGCGAGACAGGACTTAGGGGCACTGAAGCTTTCTTT
TRBV9,TRBJ1-1,.,.,CASSQLGGNTEAFF,TGTGCCAGCAGCCAACTGGGGGGGAACACTGAAGCTTTCTTT
TRBV7-6,TRBJ1-2,.,.,CASSAETTGYGYTF,TGTGCCAGCAGCGCCGAAACTACGGGCTATGGCTACACCTTC
TRBV5-6,TRBJ2-2,.,.,CASSLVGFDIGELFF,TGTGCCAGCAGCTTGGTGGGGTTTGACATCGGGGAGCTGTTTTTT
TRBV25-1,TRBJ2-5,.,.,CASSPREGGVLQETQYF,TGTGCCAGCAGCCCGAGGGAAGGGGGGGTTCTTCAAGAGACCCAGTACTTC
TRBV19,TRBJ1-4,.,.,CASDNRWGTNEKLFF,TGTGCCAGTGATAACCGCTGGGGGACTAATGAAAAACTGTTTTTT
TRBV19,TRBJ2-2,TRBD2,.,CASSIGEGHTGELFF,TGTGCCAGTAGTATAGGGGAGGGGCACACCGGGGAGCTGTTTTTT
TRBV28,TRBJ1-6,.,few,CASTRGSSYNSPLHF,TGTGCCAGCACCAGGGGAAGCTCCTATAATTCACCCCTCCACTTT
TRBV7-6,TRBJ1-1,.,.,CASSSPPGTRNTEAFF,TGTGCCAGCAGCTCACCCCCCGGGACAAGGAACACTGAAGCTTTCTTT
TRBV13,TRBJ2-7,.,.,CASSLVREEASYEQYF,TGTGCCAGCAGCTTAGTACGAGAAGAAGCATCCTACGAGCAGTACTTC
TRBV7-2,TRBJ2-1,.,.,CASSLTGGEQFF,TGTGCCAGCAGCCTCACGGGGGGCGAGCAGTTCTTC
TRBV2,TRBJ1-1,TRBD1,.,CASSGDSTSRMNTEAFF,TGTGCCAGCAGTGGGGACAGTACGAGTAGGATGAACACTGAAGCTTTCTTT
TRBV27,TRBJ1-2,TRBD1,.,CASSPLPGGAGGYTF,TGTGCCAGCAGTCCCCTCCCAGGGGGCGCGGGTGGCTACACCTTC
TRBV21-1,TRBJ1-1,.,.,CASRNGLATLRTEAFF,TGTGCCAGCAGGAATGGCCTAGCTACACTTCGCACTGAAGCTTTCTTT
TRBV11-2,TRBJ2-1,TRBD2,.,CASSPGGYNEQFF,TGTGCCAGCAGCCCGGGGGGATACAATGAGCAGTTCTTC
TRBV20-1,TRBJ1-1,.,.,CSAPSGTEAFF,TGCAGTGCCCCCTCGGGGACTGAAGCTTTCTTT
TRBV19,TRBJ1-2,TRBD1,.,CASSIGQGDYGYTF,TGTGCCAGTAGTATAGGACAGGGGGACTATGGCTACACCTTC
TRBV4-1,TRBJ2-1,.,few,CASSPGPGGGSREQFF,TGCGCCAGCAGCCCCGGACCTGGTGGGGGGTCTAGAGAGCAGTTCTTC
TRBV19,TRBJ1-5,.,.,CASSMGFYSNQPQHF,TGTGCCAGTAGTATGGGGTTTTATAGCAATCAGCCCCAGCATTTT
TRBV19,TRBJ2-7,.,once,CASSTDGGQYF,TGTGCCAGTAGTACGGACGGGGGGCAGTACTTC
TRBV7-3,TRBJ2-2,.,.,CASSLVGSGELFF,TGTGCCAGCAGCTTAGTGGGGTCCGGGGAGCTGTTTTTT
TRBV4-1,TRBJ2-4,.,.,CASSHLTEHIQYF,TGCGCCAGCAGCCATCTTACGGAGCACATTCAGTACTTC
TRBV4-2,TRBJ1-6,.,.,CASSQDPGIMGNSPLHF,TGTGCCAGCAGCCAAGACCCAGGGATAATGGGAAATTCACCCCTCCACTTT
TRBV2,TRBJ2-4,.,.,CASSDGENIQYF,TGTGCCAGCAGTGACGGGGAAAACATTCAGTACTTC
TRBV4-2,TRBJ2-1,TRBD2,.,CASSQDRALAGGIGTYNEQFF,TGTGCCAGCAGCCAAGATCGTGCACTAGCGGGGGGAATTGGGACCTACAATGAGCAGTTCTTC